This T cell receptor (beta chain) was recovered during a study of blood T cell repertoires in COVID-19 (TCRdb year 2020). Context from the whole study: Samples from collaborators originated in the United States, Italy and Spain and spanned both the acute and convalescent phases of COVID-19. The prospective study material was composed of cDNA or gDNA derived from T cells, B-cell-depleted T cells, or PBMCs. The repertoires were released in a freely available public database meant as a resource for research on the immune response to SARS-CoV-2. The samples were drawn from the first 160 participants of the ongoing ImmuneRACE study and from 1,254 subjects provided by 6 global collaborators. Nearly every sample came with metadata listing a de-identified subject ID, COVID-19 status, age in years and sex. The dataset comprised deeply sampled blood TCRbeta repertoires from subjects exposed to, actively infected with, or recovered from COVID-19. Where HLA class I and class II types were available, the types were taken from metadata supplied by the sample provider, not from assay-based typing. Broad study findings and their caveats: How much clinical and demographic metadata was included differed by source and by participant, and the metadata was provided uncurated.

Details on this clone: Its antigen is unknown. Base qualities were left out, and no much larger clone turns up one base away.

For CDR1 and CDR2, the germline V gene (reference sequence) lists SEHNR and FQNEAQ. The CDR3 runs 18 amino acids, cysteine and phenylalanine included. Only the CDR3 part of the read is kept: 54 bases, read in frame from the first base. The junction shows trimming of 5 bases on V and 0 bases on J, plus 17 bases between the germline ends. The immunoSEQ Assay, a bias-controlled multiplex PCR, was used to amplify TCRbeta CDR3 regions from genomic DNA. As for the authors' bioinformatics: Within the assay, amplification of reference gene primers was used to estimate how many nucleated cells each sample contained. To quantify the absolute abundance of each unique TCRbeta CDR3 rearrangement, sequence reads were collapsed and filtered. For each sample, productive Simpson clonality was calculated as the square root of Simpson's diversity index across productive rearrangements. Sourced from immuneACCESS, this table was stored by TCRdb with only in-frame sequences that have V and J called. A share of the clones is absent; for the studies checked, an unresolved V gene accounts for under half, and the remainder has no known explanation. Clonal size and the V and J genes are those of that table, whereas D and trimming came from the DNA. The sample table contains about 140,000 clones; only one count was recorded for 60% to 80% of them. Around 3.2% of the sample goes to the ten largest clones.

Participants in the prospective study were aged roughly 18 to 100 years, lived in 24 United States geographic areas, and enrolled through a virtual design. In the prospective study, participants were assigned to cohorts based on the clinical history participants reported in a screening survey and a study questionnaire. ImmuneRACE Cohort 3 recovered participants were defined by two consecutive negative NP/OP PCR tests, healthcare professional clearance, or symptom resolution. Each participant in the prospective study had whole blood, serum and a nasopharyngeal or oropharyngeal swab collected by mobile phlebotomists. Participants in the prospective study had the option to provide additional blood draws and questionnaires over an approximately 2-month period. Blood samples from the prospective study were shipped frozen or at room temperature prior to DNA extraction.

This TCR was recovered from a woman aged 45-65 years who had recovered from COVID-19. The sequencing sample was made of PBMCs or T cells enriched from blood (not recorded which). The chain uses TRBV7-9 and TRBJ1-6; the D gene identity is not certain. For the CDR3, the sequence is CASSRLGSLSSYNSPLHF. The nucleotides read TGTGCCAGCAGCCGATTGGGCAGCTTGAGCTCCTATAATTCACCCCTCCACTTT.